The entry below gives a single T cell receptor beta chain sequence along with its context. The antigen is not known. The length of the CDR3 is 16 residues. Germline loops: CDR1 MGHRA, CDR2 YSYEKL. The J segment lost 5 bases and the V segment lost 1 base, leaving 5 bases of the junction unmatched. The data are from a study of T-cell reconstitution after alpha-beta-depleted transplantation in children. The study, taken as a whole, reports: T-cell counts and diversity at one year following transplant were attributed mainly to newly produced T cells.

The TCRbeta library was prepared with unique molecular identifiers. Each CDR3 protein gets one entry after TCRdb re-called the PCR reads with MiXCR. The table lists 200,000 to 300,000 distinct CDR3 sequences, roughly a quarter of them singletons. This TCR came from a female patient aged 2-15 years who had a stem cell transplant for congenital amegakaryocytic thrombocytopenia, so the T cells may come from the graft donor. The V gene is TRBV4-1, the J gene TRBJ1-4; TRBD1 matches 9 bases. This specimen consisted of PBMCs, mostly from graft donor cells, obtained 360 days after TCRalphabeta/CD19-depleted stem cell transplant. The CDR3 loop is CASSQGPGQGNEKLFF. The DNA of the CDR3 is TGCGCCAGCAGCCAAGGACCGGGACAGGGAAATGAAAAACTGTTTTTT.